The 19 T cell receptor beta chains listed next were all sequenced from one sample in a study of T cell changes during pregnancy in multiple sclerosis. Measured with immunoSEQ multiplex PCR; TCRdb has only the in-frame clones, and not every one. In the table there are approximately 61,000 clones, more than 90% of which are singletons. Sequences were derived from peripheral blood, sampled in the first trimester of pregnancy. The receptors originated from a female donor in good health, enrolled as a control in a pregnancy study.

The genes are TRBV29-1 and TRBJ2-5; 8 bases are a match to TRBD1. The CDR3 is 12 residues long. V lost 5 bases to trimming and J lost 5 bases; unmatched junction nucleotides: 4. Germline V gives CDR1 SQVTM, CDR2 ANQGSEA. CDR3 sequence: CSVRTGPETQYF. CDR3 DNA sequence: TGCAGCGTTCGGACAGGGCCGGAGACCCAGTACTTC.

J is TRBJ1-4 and V is TRBV2; 7 nucleotides line up with TRBD1. In germline, CDR1 is SNHLY, CDR2 FYNNEI. This CDR3 comprises 15 residues. Trimming took 6 bases from V and 8 from J; bases not matched to a gene: 12. CDR3 sequence reads: CASSDMTSGGEKLFF. Here the CDR3 DNA reads TGTGCCAGCAGCGACATGACCTCAGGGGGGGAAAAACTGTTTTTT. Full variable domain (missing parts from reference TRBV2 and TRBJ1-4): EPEVTQTPSHQVTQMGQEVILRCVPISNHLYFYWYRQILGQKVEFLVSFYNNEISEKSEIFDDQFSVERPDGSNFTLKIRSTKLEDSAMYFCASSDMTSGGEKLFFGSGTQLSVL.

The rearrangement links TRBV9 to TRBJ2-3; D remains unclear. The germline V gene encodes CDR1 SGDLS and CDR2 YYNGEE. The CDR3 contains 13 residues. The germline V and J ends were trimmed by 4 bases and 6 bases, with 12 bases remaining between them. CDR3 region: CASSTRPRDTQYF. The CDR3 nucleotides read TGTGCCAGCAGCACAAGGCCGCGGGATACGCAGTATTTT.

This chain connects TRBV7-7 to TRBJ2-1; possibly TRBD2 for D (5 bases). V lost 5 bases and J 3 bases, leaving 14 bases between the germline ends. CDR1 is SSHAT, CDR2 FNYEAQ, per germline (reference sequence). The CDR3 runs to 15 residues. CDR3 in DNA: TGTGCCAGCAGCCCTAAATCTAGCAACTACAATGAGCAGTTCTTC. Translation gives CASSPKSSNYNEQFF.

The rearrangement links TRBV25-1 to TRBJ1-1; the match to TRBD1 covers 8 bases. Germline CDR1 reads MGHDK; CDR2 reads SYGVNS. The CDR3 runs to 13 residues. V shed 3 bases and J 6 bases; nucleotides not matched to a gene: 3. The CDR3, as DNA: TGTGCCAGCAGTGACCAGGGGGCCCCTGAAGCTTTCTTT. It encodes CASSDQGAPEAFF.

V and J are TRBV19 and TRBJ2-1, with a weak D call TRBD1 (6 bases). V was pared by 3 bases and J by 2 bases, with 14 bases between. CDR1 LNHDA and CDR2 SQIVND come from the germline V gene (reference sequence). This CDR3 is built from 16 residues. CDR3 bases: TGTGCCAGTAGTATTATGACAGGTGACCCCTACAATGAGCAGTTCTTC. It is translated as CASSIMTGDPYNEQFF. Full variable domain (remainder filled in from reference TRBV19 and TRBJ2-1): DGGITQSPKYLFRKEGQNVTLSCEQNLNHDAMYWYRQDPGQGLRLIYYSQIVNDFQKGDIAEGYSVSREKKESFPLTVTSAQKNPTAFYLCASSIMTGDPYNEQFFGPGTRLTVL.

The gene calls are TRBV2 and TRBJ2-5; 16 bases agree with TRBD2. With 4 bases clipped from V and 4 bases from J, the junction kept 12 bases outside the gene matches. Germline V gene lookup returns CDR1 SNHLY and CDR2 FYNNEI. This CDR3 region has 19 residues. The CDR3 nucleotides read TGTGCCAGCAGTGCACCGGGACTAGCGGGGGGGCGAGATGGAGAGACCCAGTACTTC. Protein sequence: CASSAPGLAGGRDGETQYF. Based on the CDR3 plus reference TRBV2 and TRBJ2-5, the full variable domain is EPEVTQTPSHQVTQMGQEVILRCVPISNHLYFYWYRQILGQKVEFLVSFYNNEISEKSEIFDDQFSVERPDGSNFTLKIRSTKLEDSAMYFCASSAPGLAGGRDGETQYFGPGTRLLVL.

The chain links TRBV30 to TRBJ1-1; D uncertain. This CDR3 is 12 amino acids long. Germline lookup yields CDR1 GTSNPN and CDR2 SVGIG (reference sequence). With 2 bases removed from V and 10 bases from J, the gap between germline ends came to 14 bases. The CDR3 region is CAWSPLTRGAFF. In DNA, the CDR3 is TGTGCCTGGAGTCCTCTGACTCGGGGAGCTTTCTTT.

This clone was seen only a few times. J is TRBJ1-2 and V is TRBV5-4, with D perhaps matching TRBD1 (6 bases). Germline CDR1 is SGHNT and CDR2 is YYREEE (reference sequence). The CDR3 extends over 14 amino acids. Trimming stripped 1 base from V and 7 bases from J, with 14 bases between. As DNA, the CDR3 is TGTGCCAGCAGCTTGCAGGGGCCGGCTATTGGCTACACCTTC. Encoded protein: CASSLQGPAIGYTF.

The chain joins TRBV11-2 to TRBJ1-5; D is ambiguous. This CDR3 is 15 amino acids long. V lost 5 bases and J 3 bases, leaving 14 bases between the germline ends. Per germline, CDR1 SGHAT and CDR2 FQNNGV. The CDR3 region is CASSPLGTANQPQHF. The CDR3, as DNA: TGTGCCAGCAGCCCCCTAGGTACCGCCAATCAGCCCCAGCATTTT.

The DNA of the CDR3 is TGTGCCAGTAGGCCGACTATCCAAGAGACCCAGTACTTC. Translating gives CASRPTIQETQYF. The chain is built from TRBV19 and TRBJ2-5; perhaps TRBD2 as D (5 bases). The CDR3 runs 13 residues. Germline V lookup: CDR1 LNHDA, CDR2 SQIVND (reference sequence). V lost 6 bases, J lost 1 base, and 9 bases lay in between.

This clone was seen only a few times. The chain employs TRBV5-5 and TRBJ1-5; D is unclear. Deletions cut 1 base from V and 0 bases from J, with 5 bases between. The CDR3 runs 14 residues. In germline, CDR1 is SGHKS, CDR2 YYEKEE (reference sequence). CDR3 nucleotides: TGTGCCAGCAGCTTGAGCCATAGCAATCAGCCCCAGCATTTT. This codes for CASSLSHSNQPQHF.

This chain connects TRBV14 to TRBJ1-1, with TRBD1 identical over 9 bases. Trimming cost V 4 bases and J 9 bases; bases outside gene matches: 12. CDR3 size: 15 residues. Per the germline V gene, CDR1 is SGHDN and CDR2 is FVKESK. CDR3 sequence reads: CASSRRQGDFLKAFF. The CDR3 DNA sequence: TGTGCCAGCAGCCGACGACAGGGGGACTTTTTAAAAGCTTTCTTT. Combining the CDR3 with reference TRBV14 and TRBJ1-1 gives the whole variable domain EAGVTQFPSHSVIEKGQTVTLRCDPISGHDNLYWYRRVMGKEIKFLLHFVKESKQDESGMPNNRFLAERTGGTYSTLKVQPAELEDSGVYFCASSRRQGDFLKAFFGQGTRLTVV.

This clone was seen only once. The genes are TRBV7-2 and TRBJ1-2, with TRBD1 identical over 7 bases. Germline lookup yields CDR1 SGHTA and CDR2 FQGNSA. The length of the CDR3 is 16 residues. V lost 5 bases and J lost 0; bases outside the gene matches: 9. CDR3: CASSHDREVPNYGYTF. In nucleotides, the CDR3 is TGTGCCAGCAGCCACGACAGGGAGGTTCCTAACTATGGCTACACCTTC. Full variable domain (missing parts from reference TRBV7-2 and TRBJ1-2): GAGVSQSPSNKVTEKGKDVELRCDPISGHTALYWYRQSLGQGLEFLIYFQGNSAPDKSGLPSDRFSAERTGGSVSTLTIQRTQQEDSAVYLCASSHDREVPNYGYTFGSGTRLTVV.

The V gene is TRBV7-2, the J gene TRBJ2-1; 12 nucleotides line up with TRBD2. The germline CDR1 and CDR2 sequences are SGHTA and FQGNSA. The junction had 9 bases not matched to a gene; V was cut back by 3 bases and J by 0 bases. The CDR3 is made up of 19 amino acids. CDR3 protein: CASSLASGGAMASYNEQFF. The CDR3 nucleotides are TGTGCCAGCAGCTTGGCTAGCGGGGGGGCCATGGCCTCCTACAATGAGCAGTTCTTC. The entire variable domain, with the rest obtained from reference TRBV7-2 and TRBJ2-1, is as follows: GAGVSQSPSNKVTEKGKDVELRCDPISGHTALYWYRQSLGQGLEFLIYFQGNSAPDKSGLPSDRFSAERTGGSVSTLTIQRTQQEDSAVYLCASSLASGGAMASYNEQFFGPGTRLTVL.

The table lists this clone with a count of one. The chain links TRBV7-8 to TRBJ1-4; TRBD1 matches 8 bases. The CDR3 loop spans 16 amino acids. J was trimmed by 7 bases and V by 4 bases; bases with no gene match: 11. Germline V gives CDR1 SGHVS, CDR2 FQNEAQ. CDR3 DNA sequence: TGTGCCAGCAGCTCGGGGTACAGGGGGGAGGGTGAAAAACTGTTTTTT. Translating it yields CASSSGYRGEGEKLFF.

The chain employs TRBV30 and TRBJ1-2; D gene unclear. CDR3 length equals 13 residues. Germline-derived CDR1 and CDR2 are GTSNPN and SVGIG (reference sequence). CDR3 residues: CVGSDPANYGYTF. CDR3 in DNA: TGTGTAGGCAGCGACCCAGCTAACTATGGCTACACCTTC.

This chain links TRBV18 with TRBJ1-1; maybe TRBD1 (6 bases). Germline V gene lookup returns CDR1 KGHSH and CDR2 LQKENI. V gave up 4 bases and J gave up 1 base, with 7 bases separating them. There are 13 residues in the CDR3. The CDR3 spells CASSQGENTEAFF. The DNA for the CDR3 is TGTGCCAGCTCACAGGGGGAGAACACTGAAGCTTTCTTT.

This clone was detected only a few times. The chain carries TRBV19 and TRBJ1-6; 7 bases align to TRBD1. The trim removed 3 bases at V and 6 bases at J, leaving 5 bases unmatched. The CDR3 is 15 residues long. Germline V gives CDR1 LNHDA, CDR2 SQIVND (reference sequence). As DNA, the CDR3 is TGTGCCAGTAGTATTAACCGACAGGGTAATTCACCCCTCCACTTT. Residues: CASSINRQGNSPLHF. Supplemented by reference TRBV19 and TRBJ1-6, the full variable domain reads DGGITQSPKYLFRKEGQNVTLSCEQNLNHDAMYWYRQDPGQGLRLIYYSQIVNDFQKGDIAEGYSVSREKKESFPLTVTSAQKNPTAFYLCASSINRQGNSPLHFGNGTRLTVT.